Each of the 5 T cell receptor beta chains below was sequenced from the same sample in a study of blood T cell repertoires in COVID-19. Generated by immunoSEQ multiplex PCR, the TCRdb table keeps only in-frame clones and is missing some. The repertoire consists of under 200,000 clones, with more than 70% occurring once and the leading ten covering about 1.6%. Sequenced input: peripheral blood. The receptors derive from a young man with active or convalescent COVID-19.

The rearrangement uses TRBV6-6 and TRBJ2-2; TRBD2 aligns across 12 bases. Unmatched junction bases numbered 4, after V lost 5 bases and J lost 6 bases. This CDR3 region has 15 residues. CDR1 is MNHNY, CDR2 SVGAGI, per germline (reference sequence). The CDR3 bases are TGTGCCAGCAGTCCGACTAGCGGGAGTTCCGGGGAGCTGTTTTTT. Amino acid sequence: CASSPTSGSSGELFF.

The V call is TRBV6-5, the J call TRBJ2-3; 8 bases align to TRBD1. Per the germline V gene, CDR1 is MNHEY and CDR2 is SVGAGI. The CDR3 totals 15 residues. J gave up 6 bases and V 4 bases, and 9 bases lay outside the gene matches. The CDR3: CASSSTGVASDTQYF. CDR3 DNA: TGTGCCAGCAGTTCGACAGGGGTTGCAAGCGATACGCAGTATTTT.

The gene calls are TRBV29-1 and TRBJ1-2; D remains ambiguous. This CDR3 has 14 amino acids. V gave up 2 bases and J gave up 1 base, with 11 bases separating them. CDR1 is SQVTM and CDR2 is ANQGSEA in the germline V gene. The CDR3 DNA sequence: TGCAGCGTTGAACTGGGAGGGTATAACTATGGCTACACCTTC. This encodes CSVELGGYNYGYTF.

The rearrangement uses TRBV7-6 and TRBJ2-5, with D perhaps TRBD1 (6 bases). The germline V gene encodes CDR1 SGHVS and CDR2 FNYEAQ. The CDR3 has 16 amino acids. The germline V and J ends were trimmed by 1 base and 2 bases, with 14 bases remaining between them. CDR3 nucleotides: TGTGCCAGCAGCTTAGGGTGGGGGCCGAAGCAAGAGACCCAGTACTTC. Its translation is CASSLGWGPKQETQYF.

This chain connects TRBV11-2 to TRBJ1-2; D is unresolved. With 1 base removed from V and 7 bases from J, the gap between germline ends came to 16 bases. Germline lookup yields CDR1 SGHAT and CDR2 FQNNGV. This CDR3 comprises 15 residues. CDR3 sequence: CASSLGGGFFGGYTF. CDR3 sequence (DNA): TGTGCCAGCAGCTTAGGGGGAGGGTTTTTTGGTGGCTACACCTTC.